This T cell receptor beta chain is drawn from a study of CD8 T cells in Susac syndrome. FACS enriched CD8+ TEMRA cells, while bulk CD8+ and CD4+ were negatively isolated. The CDR3 spans 13 residues. The J segment lost 6 bases and the V segment lost 5 bases, leaving 4 bases of the junction unmatched. Per germline, CDR1 LNHDA and CDR2 SQIVND (reference sequence). cDNA came from roughly 0.53 to 1 ug RNA primed by random hexamers. It was immunoSEQ multiplex PCR that amplified TCR beta CDR3 across 54 Vbeta and 13 Jbeta. TCRdb ran MiXCR on the immunoSEQ multiplex PCR reads and lists one entry per CDR3 protein. The profile shows around 200,000 distinct CDR3 sequences, 85% to 95% of them singletons.

The source of this sequence is a human donor in good health. The sample comprised CD4+ T cells from PBMCs. This rearrangement joins TRBV19 to TRBJ2-1, with 7 bases matching TRBD1. The CDR3 sequence: CASSSGQLNEQFF. In DNA, the CDR3 is TGTGCCAGTAGTTCGGGACAGCTCAATGAGCAGTTCTTC.